The next 3 T cell receptor beta chains were all read from a single sample in a study of tumor and adjacent non-tumor tissue in lung cancer. RNA was extracted from bulk tissue without any cell sorting. The normal lung tissue was taken more than 3 cm from the tumor edge. The library came from three nested PCR rounds adapted from ARM-PCR protocols. MiXCR, run by TCRdb on the multiplex PCR reads, gives a single entry per CDR3 protein. The sample lists about 110,000 distinct CDR3 sequences, 62% occurring once. Sequences were obtained from distant non-tumor lung tissue. The receptors were sampled from a man aged 55 to 69 with non-small cell lung cancer.

This clonotype turned up a few times. The J gene is TRBJ2-2, the V gene TRBV2; tentative D call: TRBD2 (5 bases). This CDR3 has 17 residues. From germline, CDR1 is SNHLY and CDR2 FYNNEI. V shed 2 bases and J shed 0 bases, with 13 bases lying between them. Here the CDR3 reads CASSERLAQTNTGELFF. As DNA, the CDR3 is TGTGCCAGCAGTGAAAGGCTAGCCCAGACGAACACCGGGGAGCTGTTTTTT.

Many counts were recorded for this clonotype. V usage is TRBV4-2 and J usage is TRBJ2-2; D is unclear. V lost 1 base and J lost 6, with 3 bases in between. The CDR3 has 12 residues. Germline CDR1 LGHNA, CDR2 YNFKEQ. The CDR3 is CASSQGPGELFF. The CDR3, as DNA: TGTGCCAGCAGCCAAGGACCCGGGGAGCTGTTTTTT.

This sequence joins TRBV6-1 and TRBJ2-3; 12 nucleotides match TRBD2. Germline V gene sequence: CDR1 MNHNS, CDR2 SASEGT. Trimming took 1 base from V and 10 from J; bases not matched to a gene: 3. The CDR3 length is 14 residues. CDR3 DNA sequence: TGTGCCAGCAGTGAAGGGACTAGCGGGATTCCGCAGTATTTT. Protein: CASSEGTSGIPQYF.